Within the sample, the clone carrying this T cell receptor beta chain is medium-sized. The source of the sample is a study of Graves' ophthalmopathy and Graves' hyperthyroidism. This CDR3 spans 14 amino acids. The trim removed 5 bases at V and 10 bases at J, leaving 13 bases unmatched. Germline-derived CDR1 and CDR2 are DFQATT and SNEGSKA (reference sequence). TCR beta CDR3 regions were amplified from RNA transcripts. Second-round multiplex PCR came after first-round RT-PCR with HTBI primers. TCRdb used MiXCR to reprocess the multiplex PCR reads, holding one entry per CDR3 protein. The sample has 40,000 to 45,000 distinct CDR3 sequences, roughly half seen once.

V is TRBV20-1 and J is TRBJ2-1; 8 bases align to TRBD2. The clonotype was recovered from an adult man with Graves' ophthalmopathy. Sequencing input: peripheral blood. CDR3 sequence: CSAGPGLEGREQFF. Here the CDR3 DNA reads TGCAGTGCTGGTCCGGGACTAGAGGGGCGGGAGCAGTTCTTC.